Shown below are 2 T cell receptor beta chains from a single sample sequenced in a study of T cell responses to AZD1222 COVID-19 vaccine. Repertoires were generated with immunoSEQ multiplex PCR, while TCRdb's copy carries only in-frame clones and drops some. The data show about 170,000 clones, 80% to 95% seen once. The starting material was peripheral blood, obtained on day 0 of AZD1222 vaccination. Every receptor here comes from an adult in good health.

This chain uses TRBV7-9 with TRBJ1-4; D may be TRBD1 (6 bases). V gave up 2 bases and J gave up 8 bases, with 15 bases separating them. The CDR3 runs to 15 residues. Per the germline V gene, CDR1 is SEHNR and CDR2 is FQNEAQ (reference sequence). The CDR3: CASSLQRGANEKLFF. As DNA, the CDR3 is TGTGCCAGCAGCTTACAAAGGGGGGCCAACGAAAAACTGTTTTTT.

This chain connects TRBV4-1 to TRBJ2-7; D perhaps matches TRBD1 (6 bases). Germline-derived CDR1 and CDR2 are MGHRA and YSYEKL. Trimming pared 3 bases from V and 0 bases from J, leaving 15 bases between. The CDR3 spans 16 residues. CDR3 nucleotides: TGCGCCAGCAGCCACCTTCCGGGACAAAACTCCTACGAGCAGTACTTC. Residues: CASSHLPGQNSYEQYF.